These T cell receptor beta chains were read from a single sample in a study of T-cell memory formation after mild COVID-19. TCRdb recomputed calls from the 5' RACE reads with MiXCR, one row per CDR3 protein. The table shows roughly 50,000 distinct CDR3 sequences, with 12% occurring only once. The sequencing sample was made of PBMCs or a T cell subset sorted from them (not recorded which). The receptors originated from a man in his late teens or twenties who had mild COVID-19 (a few samples of this study predate the infection). Cell type and time point are not known. The CDR3 runs from the conserved cysteine through the conserved F or W. A D gene is named only where the DNA matches it firmly. Only part of the rows carry a size: once, few, many, or a class if the clone is expanded.

v_gene: TRBV4-1
j_gene: TRBJ2-4
abundance: .
d_gene: .
CDR3nt: TGCGCCAGCAGCCGTCCCGGGGAGGATCTAGCCAAAAACATTAAGTACTTC
CDR3aa: CASSRPGEDLAKNIKYF

v_gene: TRBV12-3/TRBV12-4
j_gene: TRBJ1-1
abundance: .
d_gene: .
CDR3nt: TGTGCCAGCAGCTTATCGACCTGGGGCACTGAAGCTTTCTTT
CDR3aa: CASSLSTWGTEAFF

v_gene: TRBV6-2/TRBV6-3
j_gene: TRBJ2-1
abundance: .
d_gene: .
CDR3nt: TGTGCCAGAAAGCGACACCTCAATGAGCAGTTCTTC
CDR3aa: CARKRHLNEQFF

v_gene: TRBV20-1
j_gene: TRBJ2-7
abundance: few
d_gene: TRBD1
CDR3nt: TGCAGTGCTAGAGATCGGCTCCAGGGGGAGTACGAGCAGTACTTC
CDR3aa: CSARDRLQGEYEQYF

v_gene: TRBV5-1
j_gene: TRBJ1-6
abundance: many
d_gene: .
CDR3nt: TGCGCCAGCAGCTTGGAGGGACAACGTAATTCACCCCTCCACTTT
CDR3aa: CASSLEGQRNSPLHF

v_gene: TRBV4-1
j_gene: TRBJ1-2
abundance: few
d_gene: .
CDR3nt: TGCGCCAGCAGCCTCCACTTATCCGGGACATTTCTTCGTGGGGGCTACACCTTC
CDR3aa: CASSLHLSGTFLRGGYTF

v_gene: TRBV24-1
j_gene: TRBJ1-1
abundance: few
d_gene: .
CDR3nt: TGTGCCACCAGTGATTTACGCGACCTCAATGAAGCTTTCTTT
CDR3aa: CATSDLRDLNEAFF

v_gene: TRBV16
j_gene: TRBJ1-3
abundance: .
d_gene: TRBD1
CDR3nt: TGTGCCAGCAGCCAATCGACAGGGGCTGGAAACACCATATATTTT
CDR3aa: CASSQSTGAGNTIYF

v_gene: TRBV9
j_gene: TRBJ1-3
abundance: few
d_gene: .
CDR3nt: TGTGCCAGCAGCGTGCTATCGGCTGGAAACACCATATATTTT
CDR3aa: CASSVLSAGNTIYF

v_gene: TRBV11-2
j_gene: TRBJ1-6
abundance: few
d_gene: .
CDR3nt: TGTGCCAGCACAATCCTAAATTCACCCCTCCACTTT
CDR3aa: CASTILNSPLHF

v_gene: TRBV5-1
j_gene: TRBJ1-4
abundance: few
d_gene: .
CDR3nt: TGCGCCAGCAGCTTGGGTGAGGCAGGGAATGAAAAACTGTTTTTT
CDR3aa: CASSLGEAGNEKLFF

v_gene: TRBV4-2
j_gene: TRBJ1-4
abundance: .
d_gene: .
CDR3nt: TGTGCCAGCAGCCAAGATTACCGGGCAACTAATGAAAAACTGTTTTTT
CDR3aa: CASSQDYRATNEKLFF

v_gene: TRBV6-5
j_gene: TRBJ2-3
abundance: .
d_gene: TRBD1
CDR3nt: TGTGCCAGCAGTCCAACGGACAGGGGGCCCACAGATACGCAGTATTTT
CDR3aa: CASSPTDRGPTDTQYF

v_gene: TRBV4-1
j_gene: TRBJ2-2
abundance: .
d_gene: .
CDR3nt: TGCGCCAGCAGCCAAGATCCCCCAGGGGGAGGGATTGCCGGGGAGCTGTTTTTT
CDR3aa: CASSQDPPGGGIAGELFF

v_gene: TRBV12-3/TRBV12-4
j_gene: TRBJ1-2
abundance: .
d_gene: .
CDR3nt: TGTGCCAGCAGCCAAAATAACTATGGCTACACCTTC
CDR3aa: CASSQNNYGYTF

v_gene: TRBV4-1
j_gene: TRBJ2-3
abundance: many
d_gene: .
CDR3nt: TGCGCCAGCAGCCAAGAAGCACAGCCTAGCACAGATACGCAGTATTTT
CDR3aa: CASSQEAQPSTDTQYF

v_gene: TRBV5-1
j_gene: TRBJ2-3
abundance: few
d_gene: .
CDR3nt: TGCGCCAGCAGCGCGGGCCAGTTGGGCCCCACAGATACGCAGTATTTT
CDR3aa: CASSAGQLGPTDTQYF

v_gene: TRBV5-5
j_gene: TRBJ1-2
abundance: .
d_gene: .
CDR3nt: TGTGCCAGCAGCGTAGGGGTTGAGGGCTACACCTTC
CDR3aa: CASSVGVEGYTF

v_gene: TRBV7-2
j_gene: TRBJ2-1
abundance: .
d_gene: .
CDR3nt: TGTGCCAGCAGCTTAGGAGCCTCGGCAGGGAGTGATGAGCAGTTCTTC
CDR3aa: CASSLGASAGSDEQFF

v_gene: TRBV27
j_gene: TRBJ2-5
abundance: .
d_gene: .
CDR3nt: TGTGCCAGCAGTCCTCGGACGAGGGAGGAGACCCAGTACTTC
CDR3aa: CASSPRTREETQYF

v_gene: TRBV12-3/TRBV12-4
j_gene: TRBJ1-2
abundance: many
d_gene: .
CDR3nt: TGTGCCAGCAGTTTTAAGGGAACAGGGAGCGGCTACACCTTC
CDR3aa: CASSFKGTGSGYTF

v_gene: TRBV6-5
j_gene: TRBJ2-3
abundance: .
d_gene: TRBD1
CDR3nt: TGTGCCAGCAGTTACGGGACAGGGTTCGGAGATACGCAGTATTTT
CDR3aa: CASSYGTGFGDTQYF

v_gene: TRBV5-1
j_gene: TRBJ2-7
abundance: many
d_gene: TRBD1
CDR3nt: TGCGCCAGCAGCTTGGGGGACAGGGGTAACGAGCAGTACTTC
CDR3aa: CASSLGDRGNEQYF

v_gene: TRBV5-6
j_gene: TRBJ1-1
abundance: .
d_gene: TRBD1
CDR3nt: TGTGCCAGCAGCCTGACAGGGGTCACTGAAGCTTTCTTT
CDR3aa: CASSLTGVTEAFF

v_gene: TRBV7-2
j_gene: TRBJ2-3
abundance: many
d_gene: .
CDR3nt: TGTGCCAGCAGCTTAGTCGGGGGGCCTCTTAACACAGATACGCAGTATTTT
CDR3aa: CASSLVGGPLNTDTQYF

v_gene: TRBV4-1
j_gene: TRBJ2-2
abundance: few
d_gene: .
CDR3nt: TGCGCCAGCAGCCAAGATAACGGGGGGACAAACACCGGGGAGCTGTTTTTT
CDR3aa: CASSQDNGGTNTGELFF

v_gene: TRBV7-2
j_gene: TRBJ1-5
abundance: .
d_gene: .
CDR3nt: TGTGCCAGCAGCTTAGCGCTCGCAGGGCTCCTGGGCCAGCCCCAGCATTTT
CDR3aa: CASSLALAGLLGQPQHF

v_gene: TRBV6-6
j_gene: TRBJ1-5
abundance: many
d_gene: .
CDR3nt: TGTGCCAGCAGTGTCCAGGGAGGAGACAGCAATCAGCCCCAGCATTTT
CDR3aa: CASSVQGGDSNQPQHF

v_gene: TRBV20-1
j_gene: TRBJ1-2
abundance: few
d_gene: TRBD1
CDR3nt: TGCAGTGCCACGGACAGGGGCCTGCATGGCTACACCTTC
CDR3aa: CSATDRGLHGYTF

v_gene: TRBV6-2/TRBV6-3
j_gene: TRBJ2-1
abundance: few
d_gene: TRBD2
CDR3nt: TGTGCCAGCAGTTTTATCAACGCCGGGACTAGCGGGGGGGGCTCCTACAATGAGCAGTTCTTC
CDR3aa: CASSFINAGTSGGGSYNEQFF